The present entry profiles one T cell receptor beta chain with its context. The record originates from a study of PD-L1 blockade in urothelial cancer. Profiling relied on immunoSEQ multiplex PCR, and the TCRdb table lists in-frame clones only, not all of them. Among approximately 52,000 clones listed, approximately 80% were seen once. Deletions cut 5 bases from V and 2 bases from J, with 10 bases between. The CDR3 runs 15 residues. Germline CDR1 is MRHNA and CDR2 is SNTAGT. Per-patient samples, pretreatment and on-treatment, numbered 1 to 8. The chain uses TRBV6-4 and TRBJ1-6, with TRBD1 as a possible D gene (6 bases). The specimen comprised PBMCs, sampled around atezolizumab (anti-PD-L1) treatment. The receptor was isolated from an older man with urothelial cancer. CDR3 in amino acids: CASSTGLPYNSPLHF. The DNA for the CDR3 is TGTGCCAGCAGTACAGGGTTGCCCTATAATTCACCCCTCCACTTT.